The sequence of this TCR beta chain was determined in a study of persistence of HIV-infected CD4 T cells. A remark on this clone: No antigen is known for it.

This nonspecific control used anti-CD3/anti-CD28 bead stimulation of CD4+ T cells. Sorting of responding CD4+ T cells relied on upregulated CD40 ligand together with CD69. V was shortened by 4 bases and J by 3 bases, with 16 bases between the two germline ends. The CDR3 contains 15 residues. Per germline, CDR1 SGHKS and CDR2 YYEKEE (reference sequence). Study-wide points: The rare CMV-responding cells with HIV-1 proviruses were not separately TCR-sequenced.

This was the immunoSEQ version 4 assay in survey mode. Some clones are missing from TCRdb's copy, which holds only in-frame ones; the method was immunoSEQ multiplex PCR. The table includes tens of thousands of clones, about 87% detected once. This TCR was recovered from an adult woman with HIV who was CMV-seropositive. The sample here was CD4+ T cells sorted from PBMCs after approximately 19-hour stimulation, taken from a patient who received antiretroviral therapy. V is TRBV5-5 and J is TRBJ1-2; D not resolved. This CDR3 is CASSIGAAPDYGYTF. CDR3 bases: TGTGCCAGCAGCATAGGAGCGGCCCCAGACTATGGCTACACCTTC.